This TCR beta chain came from a study of blood T cells in healthy people across ages (dated by TCRdb to 2014 to 2015). Regarding the complete study: In model experiments, template switching captured about one uniquely barcoded TCR beta cDNA molecule for every two T cells. To track age-related changes in TCR beta repertoire diversity, the study relied on deep sequencing normalized with unique cDNA molecular identifiers. Donors were grouped into four age groups: young (average approximately 16 years), middle-aged (under 40), aged (around 62) and long-lived (around 82). To avoid experimental bias, donors of different ages were randomly spread across the sequencing lanes. For two donors (one aged 18 to 29 and one aged 80 or older), the study analyzed two additional independent replicas of 1 million unique cDNA reads from the same blood draw. Summary of the overall study and its limitations: Because donor CMV infection status was unknown, age-related changes in expanded clonotypes were potentially confounded. Bulk unsorted PBMC profiling prevented conclusive comparison of naive and antigen-experienced compartments. Compared with the aged group, the long-lived group had more naive CD4+ T cells, fewer expanded clones and increased TCR diversity, suggesting age selection. As age increased, observed TCR beta diversity per million T cells dropped in a roughly linear way, and a significant reduction was already evident by age around 41. Estimates of total diversity based on one million sequenced T cells were considered lower bounds and underestimates. The percentage of naive T cells measured by flow cytometry correlated strongly with observed TCR beta diversity.

Reading from cysteine to phenylalanine, the CDR3 counts 14 amino acids. Only CDR3 DNA is held: 42 bases, read in frame from base 1. Trimming at the junction amounts to 5 bases on V and 11 bases on J, and the germline ends lie 22 bases apart. CDR1 is given as DFQATT and CDR2 as SNEGSKA, both from the germline V gene (reference sequence). The library was obtained by 5' RACE. Reads for this sample came from an Illumina HiSeq 2500. A second PCR of roughly 7 to 12 cycles was run with a J-beta primer mix and a sample-barcoded 5' primer. Each TCR beta cDNA molecule received a unique molecular identifier from a template-switch 5' adaptor carrying 12 random nucleotides. Each sample yielded at least 3 million CDR3-containing paired-end reads. First-strand cDNA synthesis was performed from all RNA using the Mint cDNA synthesis kit, with priming by a TRBC-specific oligonucleotide. All cDNA was treated with uracil-DNA glycosylase and then went through a first 18-cycle PCR with the universal primers M1SS and BC2_uni_R. As for how the authors treated the data: For normalization, 1 million high-quality reads, each with a distinct molecular identifier, were randomly selected from each sample. Instead of being binned into consensus sequences, reads that shared molecular identifiers were thrown out. MiTCR, set to a Q25 quality threshold and the strictest error-elimination algorithm, was used for CDR3 identification, clonotype clustering and error correction. A nonparametric unseen species model with Euler transformation was used to estimate lower-bound total TCR beta diversity. The public reads were run again by TCRdb, first through fastp at Q25 and then through MiXCR, and only productive beta chains were kept. Each CDR3 protein gets just one entry, which takes the most common genes and DNA from the rows behind it. TCRdb, not the original authors, processed these V and J calls. Recorded for this sample are under 1,000,000 distinct CDR3 sequences; about half of them occurred a single time. The ten largest clonotypes hold 18% of the sample.

Points on this clonotype: Which antigen it targets is not known. No qualities accompany the bases; no much larger clone lies one base away.

The donors were a few dozen Caucasian individuals from Russia, aged roughly 6 to 95 years, who were systemically healthy. Each donor gave around 9.8 milliliters of peripheral blood, collected into EDTA-treated Vacutainer tubes. PBMCs were isolated by Ficoll-Paque density-gradient centrifugation, with at least 7 million obtained per sample. Total RNA, at least 6 micrograms per sample, was extracted from PBMCs with Trizol reagent. Naive CD45RAhigh/CD27high T cell percentages were measured by flow cytometry on a PBMC aliquot from every donor. This sequence uses TRBV20-1 and TRBJ1-5; the D segment could be TRBD1, given 5 matching bases. This clonotype originated in a man older than 75 in good health. Sequenced material: blood. The nucleotides are TGCAGTGCTTCCCCGGGACCGGACTTGTTAGCCCAGCATTTT. Translated, it gives CSASPGPDLLAQHF.